The next 8 T cell receptor beta chains were all read from a single sample in a study of blood T cell repertoires in COVID-19. Profiling relied on immunoSEQ multiplex PCR, and the TCRdb table lists in-frame clones only, not all of them. The table shows more than 80,000 clones, with about 85% occurring only once. Source material: peripheral blood. The receptor set was obtained from a woman in her seventies with acute or convalescent COVID-19.

The V gene is TRBV28, the J gene TRBJ2-2; tentative D call: TRBD2 (6 bases). Germline V gives CDR1 MDHEN, CDR2 SYDVKM. Trimming shortened V by 4 bases and J by 4 bases, and 13 bases separated the two germline ends. This CDR3 has 15 residues. The CDR3 sequence: CASSSSGRSTGELFF. In DNA form, the CDR3 reads TGTGCCAGCAGTTCGTCAGGGAGGAGCACCGGGGAGCTGTTTTTT.

This clone has a single count. The CDR3 is CASSLAGVTYEQYF. CDR3 bases: TGTGCCAGCAGCTTAGCGGGCGTTACCTACGAGCAGTACTTC. The chain couples TRBV7-9 to TRBJ2-7; D gene uncertain. The CDR3 extends over 14 amino acids. The germline CDR1 and CDR2 sequences are SEHNR and FQNEAQ (reference sequence). V was cut by 0 bases and J by 2 bases, with 8 bases left in between.

The rearrangement links TRBV7-2 to TRBJ1-3, with 7 bases fitting TRBD1. Germline V gene data show CDR1 as SGHTA and CDR2 as FQGNSA. The CDR3 length is 13 residues. The V gene end was trimmed by 4 bases and the J gene end by 15 bases; junction bases not matched to a gene: 12. CDR3 sequence (DNA): TGTGCCAGCAGCTACCAACTGACAGGGAATCAATATTTT. It is translated as CASSYQLTGNQYF.

Only a few counts were recorded for this clone. V usage is TRBV2 and J usage is TRBJ2-5; D might be TRBD2 (5 bases). This CDR3 contains 11 residues. Germline-derived CDR1 and CDR2 are SNHLY and FYNNEI. The V and J ends lost 7 bases and 5 bases respectively, with 8 bases between them. DNA of the CDR3: TGTGCCAGCACTAGCATGGAGACCCAGTACTTC. Its protein is CASTSMETQYF.

In nucleotides, the CDR3 is TGTGCCAGCAGTTCCCTACCCCATTCTGAAGCTTTCTTT. Its translation is CASSSLPHSEAFF. This chain links TRBV12-3 or TRBV12-4 with TRBJ1-1; no definite D call. V lost 4 bases to trimming and J lost 6 bases, with 12 bases between them. This CDR3 contains 13 residues.

The chain recombines TRBV6-2 or TRBV6-3 with TRBJ1-1; TRBD1 might be the D (6 bases). The V gene lost 4 bases and the J gene lost 0 bases, with 12 bases spanning the gap. CDR3 length: 15 amino acids. Per germline, CDR1 MNHEY and CDR2 SVGEGT. DNA of the CDR3: TGTGCCAGCAGTTTAGGACAGTTTATGAACACTGAAGCTTTCTTT. Translated, it gives CASSLGQFMNTEAFF.

The J gene is TRBJ1-1, the V gene TRBV9, with 7 positions matching TRBD1. CDR1 is SGDLS, CDR2 YYNGEE, per germline. This CDR3 has 14 residues. Trimming removed 3 bases from V and 2 bases from J; junction bases left unmatched: 4. The CDR3 DNA follows: TGTGCCAGCAGCGGCGGGACAGCCAACACTGAAGCTTTCTTT. This codes for CASSGGTANTEAFF.

The chain joins TRBV7-8 to TRBJ1-6; D is undetermined. The CDR3 extends over 14 amino acids. CDR1 SGHVS and CDR2 FQNEAQ come from the germline V gene. V lost 3 bases and J 14 bases, leaving 17 bases between the germline ends. CDR3 in amino acids: CASSLLLVPEALHF. CDR3 sequence (DNA): TGTGCCAGCAGCTTGTTGTTAGTTCCCGAAGCCCTCCACTTT.